These T cell receptor beta chains were read from a single sample in a study of CD4+ T cells in melanoma. This table comes from immunoSEQ multiplex PCR, and its TCRdb copy is limited to in-frame clones, with some not included. The sample records around 10,000 clones, 55% to 75% being singletons. The sequenced sample consisted of cells from a culture (not recorded whether cultured in vitro). These receptors were collected from a human donor with melanoma. Each CDR3 is given with its conserved first and last residue. Each record gives: D gene, clone size, J gene, CDR3 length, V gene, CDR3 DNA, CDR3 protein. The D gene is left open where the match is weak. The size field is filled for only some rows; it gives once, few, many or a size class.

d_call: -; clone_size: -; j_call: TRBJ2-3; cdr3_length: 13; v_call: TRBV9; cdr3_nt: TGTGCCAGCAGCGCATTCTTCGCAGATACGCAGTATTTT; cdr3_aa: CASSAFFADTQYF
d_call: TRBD1; clone_size: -; j_call: TRBJ1-5; cdr3_length: 20; v_call: TRBV7-8; cdr3_nt: TGTGCCAGCAGCTTAGCGGCTGGACAGGGGGGGGGAACGAGCAATCAGCCCCAGCATTTT; cdr3_aa: CASSLAAGQGGGTSNQPQHF
d_call: TRBD1; clone_size: -; j_call: TRBJ2-7; cdr3_length: 14; v_call: TRBV10-3; cdr3_nt: TGTGCCATCAGTACGACGGGACAGGGGTTCGAGCAGTACTTC; cdr3_aa: CAISTTGQGFEQYF
d_call: -; clone_size: once; j_call: TRBJ1-2; cdr3_length: 15; v_call: TRBV7-2; cdr3_nt: TGTGCCAGCAGCCCAGGCCCCCTAGGGGGCTATGGCTACACCTTC; cdr3_aa: CASSPGPLGGYGYTF
d_call: TRBD2; clone_size: -; j_call: TRBJ2-5; cdr3_length: 15; v_call: TRBV6-1; cdr3_nt: TGTGCCAGCAGAACCAGTATAGCGGGGGTGGAGACCCAGTACTTC; cdr3_aa: CASRTSIAGVETQYF
d_call: -; clone_size: -; j_call: TRBJ2-3; cdr3_length: 15; v_call: TRBV30; cdr3_nt: TGTGCCTGGAGTGTAGGTTGGCGGGGAGTAGATACGCAGTATTTT; cdr3_aa: CAWSVGWRGVDTQYF
d_call: -; clone_size: -; j_call: TRBJ2-5; cdr3_length: 12; v_call: TRBV27; cdr3_nt: TGTGCCAGCAGGGGCCTGCAAGAGACCCAGTACTTC; cdr3_aa: CASRGLQETQYF
d_call: TRBD1; clone_size: -; j_call: TRBJ1-2; cdr3_length: 14; v_call: TRBV9; cdr3_nt: TGTGCCAGCAGCGAGGGGGCGTTAGACTATGGCTACACCTTC; cdr3_aa: CASSEGALDYGYTF
d_call: TRBD1; clone_size: -; j_call: TRBJ1-1; cdr3_length: 13; v_call: TRBV30; cdr3_nt: TGTGCCTGGAGAACAGGGGTGAACACTGAAGCTTTCTTT; cdr3_aa: CAWRTGVNTEAFF
d_call: -; clone_size: -; j_call: TRBJ2-7; cdr3_length: 14; v_call: TRBV19; cdr3_nt: TGTGCCAGTAGTATCCGGGGGAAGGGCAACGAGCAGTACTTC; cdr3_aa: CASSIRGKGNEQYF
d_call: -; clone_size: few; j_call: TRBJ2-4; cdr3_length: 11; v_call: TRBV7-2; cdr3_nt: TGTGCCAGCAGCGCTAGTAGCATTCAGTACTTC; cdr3_aa: CASSASSIQYF
d_call: -; clone_size: few; j_call: TRBJ1-1; cdr3_length: 13; v_call: TRBV10-2; cdr3_nt: TGCGCCAGCAGTGAAAACGGGGGCACTGAAGCTTTCTTT; cdr3_aa: CASSENGGTEAFF
d_call: TRBD1; clone_size: -; j_call: TRBJ1-2; cdr3_length: 15; v_call: TRBV2; cdr3_nt: TGTGCCAGCAGTGGCGGACAGGGTGGCGACTATGGCTACACCTTC; cdr3_aa: CASSGGQGGDYGYTF
d_call: -; clone_size: -; j_call: TRBJ2-6; cdr3_length: 14; v_call: TRBV27; cdr3_nt: TGTGCCAGCAGTTCTGACTTTGGGGCCAACGTCCTGACTTTC; cdr3_aa: CASSSDFGANVLTF
d_call: -; clone_size: few; j_call: TRBJ2-7; cdr3_length: 13; v_call: TRBV2; cdr3_nt: TGTGCCAGCATAGGCGCCGTCTCCTACGAGCAGTACTTC; cdr3_aa: CASIGAVSYEQYF
d_call: TRBD2; clone_size: -; j_call: TRBJ2-3; cdr3_length: 18; v_call: TRBV7-8; cdr3_nt: TGTGCCAGCAGCTTTAGGGAGCGGGGGGTAAGAGGCACAGATACGCAGTATTTT; cdr3_aa: CASSFRERGVRGTDTQYF
d_call: -; clone_size: medium-sized; j_call: TRBJ1-2; cdr3_length: 13; v_call: TRBV19; cdr3_nt: TGTGCCAGTAGCCCCGATTACAGCTATGGCTACACCTTC; cdr3_aa: CASSPDYSYGYTF
d_call: -; clone_size: -; j_call: TRBJ2-2; cdr3_length: 14; v_call: TRBV7-2; cdr3_nt: TGTGCCAGCAGCTTAGGTGGGAGCACCGGGGAGCTGTTTTTT; cdr3_aa: CASSLGGSTGELFF
d_call: -; clone_size: -; j_call: TRBJ2-2; cdr3_length: 14; v_call: TRBV30; cdr3_nt: TGTGCCTGGATTCGTCAGTCGAACACCGGGGAGCTGTTTTTT; cdr3_aa: CAWIRQSNTGELFF
d_call: TRBD1; clone_size: once; j_call: TRBJ2-1; cdr3_length: 19; v_call: TRBV7-9; cdr3_nt: TGTGCCAGCAGCTGGGACAGGGATTTCTTCAAAGGGCATGACAATGAGCAGTTCTTC; cdr3_aa: CASSWDRDFFKGHDNEQFF
d_call: -; clone_size: -; j_call: TRBJ1-6; cdr3_length: 14; v_call: TRBV14; cdr3_nt: TGTGCCAGCAGGCTGGGGCACTATAATTCACCCCTCCACTTT; cdr3_aa: CASRLGHYNSPLHF
d_call: -; clone_size: medium-sized; j_call: TRBJ1-2; cdr3_length: 16; v_call: TRBV7-6; cdr3_nt: TGTGCCAGCAGCCCGGAACTGACAGGTCTCGCTTCTGGCTACACCTTC; cdr3_aa: CASSPELTGLASGYTF
d_call: TRBD1; clone_size: -; j_call: TRBJ2-5; cdr3_length: 15; v_call: TRBV7-2; cdr3_nt: TGTGCCAGCAGCTTAGAGGGACAGGGGTTTCAGACCCAGTACTTC; cdr3_aa: CASSLEGQGFQTQYF
d_call: -; clone_size: -; j_call: TRBJ1-2; cdr3_length: 11; v_call: TRBV6-5; cdr3_nt: TGTGCCAGTATGACGGGGGATGGCTACACCTTC; cdr3_aa: CASMTGDGYTF
d_call: -; clone_size: -; j_call: TRBJ1-2; cdr3_length: 16; v_call: TRBV7-9; cdr3_nt: TGTGCCAGCAGCTTAGCGGTGGGAGTTCGGGGCTATGGCTACACCTTC; cdr3_aa: CASSLAVGVRGYGYTF
d_call: -; clone_size: few; j_call: TRBJ1-1; cdr3_length: 14; v_call: TRBV9; cdr3_nt: TGTGCCAGCAGCGTATCCTCCCAGAACACTGAAGCTTTCTTT; cdr3_aa: CASSVSSQNTEAFF
d_call: -; clone_size: -; j_call: TRBJ1-3; cdr3_length: 13; v_call: TRBV13; cdr3_nt: TGTGCCAGCAGTTTACAGGCCTCGGACACCATATATTTT; cdr3_aa: CASSLQASDTIYF
d_call: -; clone_size: -; j_call: TRBJ2-7; cdr3_length: 14; v_call: TRBV5-1; cdr3_nt: TGCGCCAGCAGCTTGTTCGGGACGGTGGACGAGCAGTACTTC; cdr3_aa: CASSLFGTVDEQYF
d_call: -; clone_size: -; j_call: TRBJ2-7; cdr3_length: 14; v_call: TRBV5-6; cdr3_nt: TGTGCCAGCAGCGCGGGACCGCTCGGGTACGAGCAGTACTTC; cdr3_aa: CASSAGPLGYEQYF
d_call: -; clone_size: -; j_call: TRBJ1-2; cdr3_length: 13; v_call: TRBV6-5; cdr3_nt: TGTGCCAGCAGTTATCAGGGTGACTATGGCTACACCTTC; cdr3_aa: CASSYQGDYGYTF
d_call: TRBD2; clone_size: -; j_call: TRBJ2-3; cdr3_length: 16; v_call: TRBV5-1; cdr3_nt: TGCGCCAGCAGCTTGTTGGGGACTAGAAGCACAGATACGCAGTATTTT; cdr3_aa: CASSLLGTRSTDTQYF
d_call: -; clone_size: few; j_call: TRBJ1-2; cdr3_length: 13; v_call: TRBV10-3; cdr3_nt: TGTGCCATCAGTAACCAGGGGCCCTATGGCTACACCTTC; cdr3_aa: CAISNQGPYGYTF
d_call: -; clone_size: -; j_call: TRBJ2-1; cdr3_length: 14; v_call: TRBV9; cdr3_nt: TGTGCCAGCAGCCCCCAGTGGGCTCTCAATGAGCAGTTCTTC; cdr3_aa: CASSPQWALNEQFF
d_call: -; clone_size: -; j_call: TRBJ2-7; cdr3_length: 13; v_call: TRBV2; cdr3_nt: TGTGCCAGCAGCCCCTTCAGCTCCTACGAGCAGTACTTC; cdr3_aa: CASSPFSSYEQYF
d_call: TRBD1; clone_size: once; j_call: TRBJ1-2; cdr3_length: 16; v_call: TRBV2; cdr3_nt: TGTGCCAGAGAGGAGGGACAGGGGGCTTCTGGCTATGGCTACACCTTC; cdr3_aa: CAREEGQGASGYGYTF
d_call: -; clone_size: -; j_call: TRBJ1-2; cdr3_length: 12; v_call: TRBV6-1; cdr3_nt: TGTGCCAGCAGTGAGGCGTACTATGGCTACACCTTC; cdr3_aa: CASSEAYYGYTF
d_call: -; clone_size: few; j_call: TRBJ1-1; cdr3_length: 13; v_call: TRBV6-5; cdr3_nt: TGTGCCAGCAGCGAGCGCCGTCACACTGAAGCTTTCTTT; cdr3_aa: CASSERRHTEAFF